A single T cell receptor (beta chain) is shown here with its context. The record originates from a study of T cell changes during pregnancy in multiple sclerosis. Profiled with immunoSEQ multiplex PCR; TCRdb holds only in-frame clones, not every one. The top ten clones hold more than 0.4% of a sample with some 120,000 clones, approximately 96% of them seen once. CDR3 length: 14 amino acids. Trimming took off 5 bases at V and 3 bases at J, with 10 bases between the two ends. Germline V gene sequence: CDR1 SGHVS, CDR2 FNYEAQ. The sequencing used peripheral blood, collected after pregnancy. The V gene is TRBV7-6, the J gene TRBJ1-4, with D possibly being TRBD1 (5 bases). This sequence originates from a female donor with multiple sclerosis, enrolled in a pregnancy study. The CDR3 sequence: CASSPTGPNEKLFF. CDR3 bases: TGTGCCAGCAGCCCTACAGGCCCTAATGAAAAACTGTTTTTT.